This is a list of T cell receptor beta chains from one sample in a study of blood T cell repertoires in COVID-19. This table comes from immunoSEQ multiplex PCR, and its TCRdb copy is limited to in-frame clones, with some not included. The table records 200,000 to 250,000 clones, roughly nine tenths of them present only once. The sequenced material came from PBMCs or T cells enriched from blood (not recorded which). Every receptor here comes from a woman between 18 and 29 years old in a cohort exposed to, infected with or recovered from COVID-19 (not recorded which). Both conserved end residues are part of each CDR3. The order of the fields is V gene, J gene, CDR3 protein.

>TRBV10-2|TRBJ2-7
CASSPSGSTYEQYF
>TRBV5-4|TRBJ2-2
CASSRPGTVGTGELFF
>TRBV3-1/TRBV3-2|TRBJ2-7
CASSQGGQRFSGDEQYF
>TRBV28|TRBJ1-3
CASSLQRKKYSGNTIYF
>TRBV7-2|TRBJ1-2
CASSLGGYYGYTF
>TRBV6-5|TRBJ1-2
CASSPGVLRRGYTF
>TRBV2|TRBJ2-1
CASSDQGVNEQFF
>TRBV28|TRBJ1-2
CASSPPRTWYGYTF
>TRBV19|TRBJ2-1
CASSTALLAGVRGNEQFF
>TRBV4-1|TRBJ1-4
CASSQVGRVEKLFF
>TRBV6-1|TRBJ2-1
CASSAGQGMGWGEQFF
>TRBV27|TRBJ1-5
CASRNRGGGNQPQHF
>TRBV5-8|TRBJ1-4
CASRVVALSNEKLFF
>TRBV7-3|TRBJ2-3
CASSPGQGHTDTQYF
>TRBV24-1|TRBJ1-4
CATSDLLGEKLFF
>TRBV19|TRBJ1-1
CASSRTGPTEAFF
>TRBV7-9|TRBJ2-1
CASSLNSGYYNEQFF
>TRBV6-1|TRBJ1-5
CASSESTGYQPQHF
>TRBV5-4|TRBJ1-6
CASSSKSVRNSPLHF
>TRBV15|TRBJ2-5
CATSKLAGGETQYF
>TRBV10-3|TRBJ2-7
CAIRVETGSEQYF
>TRBV4-1|TRBJ1-1
CASSHPTGVNTEAFF
>TRBV6-5|TRBJ2-7
CASSYNDRSYEQYF
>TRBV6-2/TRBV6-3|TRBJ2-7
CASSLAAGLLTYEQYF
>TRBV6-1|TRBJ2-7
CASSEGGYYEQYF
>TRBV5-6|TRBJ1-2
CASSRDWNYGYTF
>TRBV9|TRBJ2-2
CASSVAGTNTGELFF
>TRBV5-1|TRBJ2-7
CASSLETGGPYEQYF
>TRBV6-5|TRBJ2-7
CASSKDRGEQYF
>TRBV11-2|TRBJ2-1
CASSYGQGNEQFF
>TRBV5-1|TRBJ2-5
CASSLAMDRVGQETQYF
>TRBV18|TRBJ1-3
CASSPPRTSGNTIYF
>TRBV5-4|TRBJ2-7
CASSVDRGGEQYF
>TRBV6-5|TRBJ1-1
CASSYLTGGWSEAFF
>TRBV19|TRBJ2-2
CASSIAGGRPGELFF
>TRBV7-6|TRBJ2-1
CASSFNPPGEQFF
>TRBV29-1|TRBJ2-3
CSVTGSLSTDTQYF
>TRBV11-2|TRBJ2-7
CASSFGAGSYEQYF
>TRBV28|TRBJ1-1
CASSLPPHRSNTEAFF
>TRBV6-5|TRBJ1-3
CASTSPGDTIYF
>TRBV11-2|TRBJ1-1
CASSNRPKAGAEAFF
>TRBV5-1|TRBJ2-7
CASSLQGSSYEQYF